This T cell receptor (beta chain) was captured by sequencing in a study of T cells in Graves' hyperthyroidism and ophthalmopathy. This clonotype was observed many times. Amplification of TCR beta CDR3 regions used RNA as the template. The HTBI primer set was used in a first-round RT-PCR of the TCR CDR3. TCRdb recomputed calls from the multiplex PCR reads with MiXCR, one row per CDR3 protein. The sample contains about 290,000 distinct CDR3 sequences, roughly 13% of which appear only once. Together with thyroid ultrasound, orbital computed tomography, serum thyroxine and TRAb, clinical symptoms were used for diagnoses. The TCR sequence derives from a woman aged 40 to 50 with Graves' hyperthyroidism. Input material: blood.

The CDR3 nucleotides are TGCGCCAGCAGCCTCGGACAGGGTATGGGGTCAGATACGCAGTATTTT. Protein product: CASSLGQGMGSDTQYF. The V gene is TRBV5-1, the J gene TRBJ2-3; TRBD1 agrees at 8 bases. V shed 4 bases and J 4 bases; nucleotides not matched to a gene: 11. Looked up from germline, CDR1 is SGHRS and CDR2 is YFSETQ. The CDR3 runs to 16 residues.